Below are 32 T cell receptor beta chains sequenced from a single sample in a study of shared clonotypes between healthy human individuals. Naive CD8 cells comprised CD45RO-negative, CCR7-positively selected cells, excluding terminally differentiated effector memory CD45RA+ cells. Using immunoSEQ multiplex PCR, the repertoire was profiled, and TCRdb retains in-frame clones only, with some absent. Among around 610,000 clones listed, approximately 96% were seen once. The material sequenced was naive CD8+ T cells sorted from blood. The receptors here all came from a woman between 25 and 40 years old in good health.

The V gene is TRBV7-9, the J gene TRBJ2-7, with TRBD2 matching 13 bases. The germline gives CDR1 SEHNR, CDR2 FQNEAQ (reference sequence). V gave up 4 bases and J gave up 0 bases; unmatched junction bases: 0. There are 15 residues in the CDR3. The CDR3, as DNA: TGTGCCAGCAGCTGGACTAGCGGGAGCTCCTACGAGCAGTACTTC. Its protein product is CASSWTSGSSYEQYF.

The chain couples TRBV25-1 to TRBJ2-5; possible D gene TRBD2, 5 bases. V dropped 4 bases and J dropped 5 bases, with 11 bases sitting between them. In germline, CDR1 is MGHDK, CDR2 SYGVNS. The CDR3 spans 13 residues. Here the CDR3 DNA reads TGTGCCAGCAGTGTGAGCGGTCGGGAGACCCAGTACTTC. Translating gives CASSVSGRETQYF.

The chain is built from TRBV4-2 and TRBJ2-7; TRBD2 might be the D (6 bases). Trimming took off 0 bases at V and 3 bases at J, with 9 bases between the two ends. The germline gives CDR1 LGHNA, CDR2 YNFKEQ. CDR3 length: 14 residues. The CDR3 here is CASSQDHGSYEQYF. DNA of the CDR3: TGTGCCAGCAGCCAAGACCACGGGAGCTACGAGCAGTACTTC.

The chain recombines TRBV16 with TRBJ2-7; TRBD1 is a possible D gene (5 bases). This CDR3 comprises 12 residues. Deletions cut 7 bases from V and 1 base from J, with 8 bases between. Germline V gene data show CDR1 as KGHSY and CDR2 as FQNENV. The CDR3 DNA sequence: TGTGCCAGCATGGACACGTCCTACGAGCAGTACTTC. It encodes CASMDTSYEQYF.

This clone was counted a single time. The chain couples TRBV27 to TRBJ1-4; D is ambiguous. Trimming shortened V by 3 bases and J by 7 bases, and 9 bases separated the two germline ends. This CDR3 contains 13 residues. The germline gives CDR1 MNHEY, CDR2 SMNVEV (reference sequence). CDR3 sequence (DNA): TGTGCCAGCAGTTTGTTCAGGCTTGAAAAACTGTTTTTT. This translates into CASSLFRLEKLFF.

This clone was recorded only once. The chain recombines TRBV4-1 with TRBJ2-7; TRBD1 matches at 12 bases. The J segment lost 4 bases and the V segment lost 2 bases, leaving 3 bases of the junction unmatched. Germline V gene lookup returns CDR1 MGHRA and CDR2 YSYEKL. The CDR3 runs to 15 residues. The DNA of the CDR3 is TGCGCCAGCAGCCAACGGGGACAGGGGGCTTACGAGCAGTACTTC. It is translated as CASSQRGQGAYEQYF.

The genes are TRBV7-9 and TRBJ2-7, with 11 bases matching TRBD2. The CDR3 loop spans 16 amino acids. Germline lookup yields CDR1 SEHNR and CDR2 FQNEAQ (reference sequence). The trim removed 4 bases at V and 4 bases at J, leaving 9 bases unmatched. The CDR3 sequence: CASSSDPSGRLYEQYF. The CDR3 DNA sequence: TGTGCCAGCAGCTCCGATCCTAGCGGGAGGTTGTACGAGCAGTACTTC.

The chain joins TRBV15 to TRBJ2-1, with a tentative D call TRBD1 (6 bases). V lost 9 bases, J lost 9 bases, and 15 bases lay in between. CDR3 size: 12 residues. Per the germline V gene, CDR1 is LNHNV and CDR2 is YYDKDF (reference sequence). The DNA of the CDR3 is TGTGCCACTGGGGGCATCAGCTTTGAGCAGTTCTTC. The encoded protein is CATGGISFEQFF.

The genes are TRBV5-4 and TRBJ1-1, with D uncertain. The V end lost 5 bases, the J end lost 3 bases, and 5 bases lay between the germline ends. The germline gives CDR1 SGHNT, CDR2 YYREEE (reference sequence). The CDR3 consists of 11 residues. The CDR3 DNA is TGTGCCAGCAGGCAGGACACTGAAGCTTTCTTT. This translates into CASRQDTEAFF.

The chain recombines TRBV2 with TRBJ1-5, with a possible D match to TRBD1 (5 bases). The CDR3 consists of 14 residues. Per the germline V gene, CDR1 is SNHLY and CDR2 is FYNNEI. The V and J ends lost 2 bases and 4 bases respectively, with 9 bases between them. CDR3 in amino acids: CASSEFGGNQPQHF. The CDR3 DNA sequence: TGTGCCAGCAGTGAATTTGGGGGTAATCAGCCCCAGCATTTT.

This sequence joins TRBV5-4 and TRBJ2-5, with D perhaps TRBD2 (6 bases). Germline V CDR1 and CDR2: SGHNT, YYREEE (reference sequence). This CDR3 region has 17 residues. Trimming took off 0 bases at V and 6 bases at J, with 21 bases between the two ends. The CDR3: CASSLDGVRESVQTQYF. CDR3 nucleotide sequence: TGTGCCAGCAGCTTGGATGGGGTACGGGAGTCGGTTCAGACCCAGTACTTC.

V is TRBV5-4 and J is TRBJ2-7; D call uncertain. The CDR3 has 13 residues. Germline V gene sequence: CDR1 SGHNT, CDR2 YYREEE (reference sequence). V was shortened by 1 base and J by 0 bases, with 5 bases between the two germline ends. CDR3 amino acids: CASSLYSSYEQYF. The CDR3, as DNA: TGTGCCAGCAGCTTGTACAGCTCCTACGAGCAGTACTTC.

This chain uses TRBV18 with TRBJ2-7; 8 bases line up with TRBD1. Germline loops: CDR1 KGHSH, CDR2 LQKENI. The trim removed 3 bases at V and 5 bases at J, leaving 15 bases unmatched. The CDR3 is 17 amino acids. CDR3 loop: CASSPSLSDREFDEQYF. CDR3 in DNA: TGTGCCAGCTCACCGAGTTTGTCGGACAGGGAATTTGACGAGCAGTACTTC.

The V and J genes are TRBV7-9 and TRBJ1-4, with D hard to call. V lost 1 base and J 0 bases, leaving 9 bases between the germline ends. The CDR3 has 16 amino acids. CDR1 SEHNR and CDR2 FQNEAQ come from the germline V gene (reference sequence). DNA for the CDR3: TGTGCCAGCAGCTTAGTCTTAGATGCAACTAATGAAAAACTGTTTTTT. This sequence encodes CASSLVLDATNEKLFF.

J is TRBJ2-2 and V is TRBV11-2, with 13 bases fitting TRBD2. J was trimmed by 5 bases and V by 0 bases; bases with no gene match: 9. Per the germline V gene, CDR1 is SGHAT and CDR2 is FQNNGV. The CDR3 consists of 19 residues. The CDR3 DNA follows: TGTGCCAGCAGCTTAGACTACTTAGGACTAGCGGGAGATACCGGGGAGCTGTTTTTT. Residues: CASSLDYLGLAGDTGELFF.

J is TRBJ2-7 and V is TRBV4-2; 7 nucleotides match TRBD2. The CDR3 length is 17 residues. Germline V gives CDR1 LGHNA, CDR2 YNFKEQ. The V gene end was trimmed by 3 bases and the J gene end by 3 bases; junction bases not matched to a gene: 14. The chain's CDR3 is CASSQNPLAEPLYEQYF. CDR3 coding DNA: TGTGCCAGCAGCCAGAATCCTCTAGCGGAGCCTCTCTACGAGCAGTACTTC.

V is TRBV28 and J is TRBJ1-4; 9 bases line up with TRBD1. This CDR3 has 15 amino acids. CDR1 is MDHEN, CDR2 SYDVKM, per germline. V shed 6 bases and J 6 bases; nucleotides not matched to a gene: 8. CDR3 nucleotides: TGTGCCAGCAGGAATAACAGGGGGCCTGATGAAAAACTGTTTTTT. Protein product: CASRNNRGPDEKLFF.

The chain recombines TRBV6-1 with TRBJ2-3; D not resolved. This CDR3 has 13 residues. Germline CDR1 MNHNS, CDR2 SASEGT. Between the trimmed V and J ends, which lost 6 bases and 2 bases, there was a span of 9 bases. This CDR3 is CASSHFLTDTQYF. CDR3 sequence (DNA): TGTGCCAGCAGCCACTTCCTCACAGATACGCAGTATTTT.

The J gene is TRBJ1-5, the V gene TRBV13; D is uncertain. The germline V gene has CDR1 PRHDT and CDR2 FYEKMQ (reference sequence). V dropped 0 bases and J dropped 4 bases, with 7 bases sitting between them. The CDR3 covers 14 residues. Here the CDR3 DNA reads TGTGCCAGCAGCTTAGGGGCGGGGAATCAGCCCCAGCATTTT. Translation gives CASSLGAGNQPQHF.

The chain links TRBV6-1 to TRBJ1-4; tentatively, D is TRBD1 (6 bases). Germline values: CDR1 MNHNS, CDR2 SASEGT. V dropped 3 bases and J dropped 7 bases, with 12 bases sitting between them. The CDR3 is made up of 14 amino acids. CDR3 amino acids: CASSDGGGGEKLFF. The CDR3 DNA reads as TGTGCCAGCAGTGATGGGGGCGGTGGTGAAAAACTGTTTTTT.

V usage is TRBV7-9 and J usage is TRBJ2-5; 8 bases match TRBD1. CDR1 is SEHNR and CDR2 is FQNEAQ in the germline V gene (reference sequence). J gave up 5 bases and V 2 bases, and 13 bases lay outside the gene matches. The CDR3 spans 17 residues. The DNA for the CDR3 is TGTGCCAGCAGCTTAATCCTAGACCAGGGGGCTGGGGAGACCCAGTACTTC. It encodes CASSLILDQGAGETQYF.

J is TRBJ1-1 and V is TRBV6-5, with unresolved D. CDR3 length equals 13 residues. V was clipped by 0 bases and J by 9 bases, with 11 bases between them. Germline-derived CDR1 and CDR2 are MNHEY and SVGAGI. CDR3 sequence reads: CASSYSGISKAFF. The CDR3 DNA is TGTGCCAGCAGTTACTCCGGGATTTCCAAAGCTTTCTTT.

The chain combines TRBV19 with TRBJ2-7; TRBD2 agrees at 7 bases. CDR3 size: 18 residues. Looked up from germline, CDR1 is LNHDA and CDR2 is SQIVND (reference sequence). Trimming removed 2 bases from V and 0 bases from J; junction bases left unmatched: 13. The CDR3 bases are TGTGCCAGTAGTATATTTCTAACGACGCCGGGGGGCTCCTACGAGCAGTACTTC. This translates into CASSIFLTTPGGSYEQYF.

The rearrangement links TRBV15 to TRBJ1-4; TRBD1 is a possible D gene (5 bases). The V end was cut by 0 bases, the J end by 5 bases, with 13 bases between. The CDR3 is 16 amino acids. In germline, CDR1 is LNHNV, CDR2 YYDKDF (reference sequence). The CDR3 nucleotides read TGTGCCACCAGCAGAGAGCCGGGACTTATAAATGAAAAACTGTTTTTT. Translating gives CATSREPGLINEKLFF.

V gene TRBV4-1 combines with J gene TRBJ2-1, with D possibly TRBD1 on 5 matching bases. The V end lost 0 bases, the J end lost 14 bases, and 11 bases lay between the germline ends. The germline gives CDR1 MGHRA, CDR2 YSYEKL. The CDR3 extends over 12 amino acids. The CDR3: CASSQDGEGEFF. The CDR3 bases are TGCGCCAGCAGCCAAGATGGAGAAGGGGAGTTCTTC.

Notes on this clone: Different DNA sequences within this sample yield the same CDR3. The chain employs TRBV27 and TRBJ2-2; TRBD2 is a possible D gene (6 bases). The CDR3 is made up of 14 amino acids. The V and J ends lost 3 bases and 1 base respectively, with 6 bases between them. CDR1 is MNHEY and CDR2 is SMNVEV in the germline V gene (reference sequence). The CDR3 region has the DNA TGTGCCAGCAGTTTGGGACTGAACACCGGGGAGCTGTTTTTT. This sequence encodes CASSLGLNTGELFF.

The chain combines TRBV5-4 with TRBJ1-1, with D unclear. The CDR3 loop spans 12 amino acids. Trimming stripped 4 bases from V and 4 bases from J, with 8 bases between. Germline V gene sequence: CDR1 SGHNT, CDR2 YYREEE (reference sequence). CDR3 residues: CASSEASTEAFF. The CDR3 DNA sequence: TGTGCCAGCAGCGAGGCAAGCACTGAAGCTTTCTTT.

The V and J genes are TRBV13 and TRBJ2-2; D not certain. The germline V gene has CDR1 PRHDT and CDR2 FYEKMQ (reference sequence). The CDR3 length is 12 residues. Deletions cut 5 bases from V and 6 bases from J, with 7 bases between. As DNA, the CDR3 is TGTGCCAGCAGCCTGAGCGCCGGGGAGCTGTTTTTT. Translated, it gives CASSLSAGELFF. Variable domain in full (rest from reference TRBV13 and TRBJ2-2): AAGVIQSPRHLIKEKRETATLKCYPIPRHDTVYWYQQGPGQDPQFLISFYEKMQSDKGSIPDRFSAQQFSDYHSELNMSSLELGDSALYFCASSLSAGELFFGEGSRLTVL.

This chain links TRBV9 with TRBJ1-5; 7 bases match TRBD1. Germline lookup yields CDR1 SGDLS and CDR2 YYNGEE. V lost 3 bases, J lost 5 bases, and 5 bases stayed unmatched. The CDR3 has 14 amino acids. CDR3 region: CASSASTGDQPQHF. For the CDR3, the DNA is TGTGCCAGCAGCGCTTCCACAGGGGATCAGCCCCAGCATTTT.

The chain combines TRBV5-4 with TRBJ1-2; unclear D gene. The CDR3 sequence is 14 residues long. Germline CDR1 and CDR2: SGHNT and YYREEE (reference sequence). V was clipped by 1 base and J by 0 bases, with 7 bases between them. CDR3 sequence reads: CASSLSETNYGYTF. As DNA, the CDR3 is TGTGCCAGCAGCTTGTCGGAGACTAACTATGGCTACACCTTC.

This rearrangement joins TRBV7-8 to TRBJ1-1; D is ambiguous. CDR1 and CDR2 (germline): SGHVS, FQNEAQ. Trimming removed 2 bases at V and 7 bases at J, with 17 bases between. CDR3 length: 15 residues. As DNA, the CDR3 is TGTGCCAGCAGCTTAAAATGGGAGCGGGGATATGAAGCTTTCTTT. As protein: CASSLKWERGYEAFF.

The chain uses TRBV11-2 and TRBJ2-5, with 12 bases that match TRBD2. The V gene end was trimmed by 7 bases and the J gene end by 3 bases; junction bases not matched to a gene: 6. The CDR3 length is 15 residues. The germline CDR1 and CDR2 sequences are SGHAT and FQNNGV. Here the CDR3 reads CASTQGLAGKETQYF. CDR3 nucleotides: TGTGCCAGCACCCAAGGACTAGCGGGGAAAGAGACCCAGTACTTC.